This TCR beta chain was retrieved from a study of CD8+ T cells in alopecia areata. CDR1 is SGDLS and CDR2 is YYNGEE in the germline V gene. There are 16 residues in the CDR3. Trimming took 4 bases from V and 3 from J, leaving 19 bases between them. Noted treatment: oral pan-JAK inhibitor, 5-10 mg twice daily. Extracted RNA was reverse transcribed, and the resulting cDNA served as sequencing template. TCRdb's table, derived via immunoSEQ multiplex PCR, lists solely in-frame clones and lacks some. In the table there are 150,000 or so clones, roughly nine tenths of which are singletons. The chain links TRBV9 to TRBJ2-5; D is possibly TRBD1 or TRBD2 (5 bases each). Sample: CD8+ T cells sorted from blood, taken at week 4, from a patient treated with tofacitinib. This receptor was identified in a human donor with alopecia areata. The CDR3 reads CASSTGTVEAEETQYF. The CDR3 coding sequence is TGTGCCAGCAGCACAGGTACGGTCGAAGCGGAAGAGACCCAGTACTTC.